These T cell receptor beta chains were read from a single sample in a study of blood T cell repertoires in COVID-19. Repertoires were generated with immunoSEQ multiplex PCR, while TCRdb's copy carries only in-frame clones and drops some. Altogether over 15,000 clones are present, under 80% being singletons, with the ten largest covering 30% to 40%. The sequenced material came from peripheral blood. The source is a man in his sixties or seventies with active or convalescent COVID-19. The CDR3 runs from the conserved cysteine through the conserved F or W. The order of the fields is D gene, J gene, clone size, V gene, CDR3 DNA, CDR3 protein. A D gene is named only where the DNA matches it firmly. Not all rows give a size; the values are once, few, many and, for expanded clones, a class.

NA,TRBJ2-5,NA,TRBV19,TGTGCCAGTAGTTCAACCCTAGCTGCCGGAGAGACCCAGTACTTC,CASSSTLAAGETQYF
NA,TRBJ1-3,NA,TRBV11-2,TGTGCCAGCAGCTTAAGTCGCGGACAGACCTACTCTGGAAACACCATATATTTT,CASSLSRGQTYSGNTIYF
TRBD1,TRBJ1-2,few,TRBV15,TGTGCCACCACCGACAGGGGATTGAGCTACACCTTC,CATTDRGLSYTF
NA,TRBJ2-3,NA,TRBV10-3,TGTGCCATCAACTGGGACAAGGAGGCAGATACGCAGTATTTT,CAINWDKEADTQYF
NA,TRBJ1-1,few,TRBV19,TGTGCCAGTAGTATAGAAGGGGTGAACACTGAAGCTTTCTTT,CASSIEGVNTEAFF
TRBD2,TRBJ2-2,NA,TRBV24-1,TGTGCCACCAGTGACGCCGGGACTAGCGGGAGGACCGGGGAGCTGTTTTTT,CATSDAGTSGRTGELFF
NA,TRBJ2-1,NA,TRBV19,TGTGCCAGTAGTATAGTCTGGAGTTCCTACAATGAGCAGTTCTTC,CASSIVWSSYNEQFF
NA,TRBJ1-2,few,TRBV5-1,TGCGCCAGCAGCCTCCGGGGTGATTATGGCTACACCTTC,CASSLRGDYGYTF
NA,TRBJ2-3,once,TRBV12-3/TRBV12-4,TGTGCCAGCAGTTTAGGTGCGGAGTCTACGCAGTATTTT,CASSLGAESTQYF
TRBD2,TRBJ2-3,NA,TRBV5-1,TGCGCCAGCCGGTCGACCCCCGGGACTAGCGGGGGGCCCACAGATACGCAGTATTTT,CASRSTPGTSGGPTDTQYF
NA,TRBJ2-1,once,TRBV6-5,TGTGCCAGCAGTTATAGGGAGAACTACAATGAGCAGTTCTTC,CASSYRENYNEQFF
NA,TRBJ1-1,NA,TRBV4-3,TGCGCCAGCAGCCGTACAGAGAACACTGAAGCTTTCTTT,CASSRTENTEAFF
NA,TRBJ1-1,NA,TRBV28,TGTGCCAGCAGTCGGACAGCTGAAGCTTTCTTT,CASSRTAEAFF
TRBD1,TRBJ2-1,NA,TRBV27,TGTGCCAGCAGTTTAAGGGTTCTGGCCCAGGGGGACAATGAGCAGTTCTTC,CASSLRVLAQGDNEQFF
NA,TRBJ1-5,NA,TRBV5-6,TGTGCCAGCAGCGCCCGGAGAATCAGCAATCAGCCCCAGCATTTT,CASSARRISNQPQHF